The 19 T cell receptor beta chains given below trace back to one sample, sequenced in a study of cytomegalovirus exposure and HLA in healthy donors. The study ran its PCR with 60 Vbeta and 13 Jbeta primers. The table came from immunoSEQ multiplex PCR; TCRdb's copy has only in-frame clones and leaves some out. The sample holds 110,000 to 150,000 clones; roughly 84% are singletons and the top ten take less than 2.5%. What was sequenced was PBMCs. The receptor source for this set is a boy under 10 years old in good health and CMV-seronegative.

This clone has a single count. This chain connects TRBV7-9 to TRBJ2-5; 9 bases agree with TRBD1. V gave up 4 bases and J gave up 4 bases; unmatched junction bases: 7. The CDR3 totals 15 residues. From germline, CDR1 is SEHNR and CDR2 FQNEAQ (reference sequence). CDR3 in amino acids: CASSSNRGPPETQYF. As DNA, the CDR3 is TGTGCCAGCAGCTCCAACAGGGGGCCCCCAGAGACCCAGTACTTC.

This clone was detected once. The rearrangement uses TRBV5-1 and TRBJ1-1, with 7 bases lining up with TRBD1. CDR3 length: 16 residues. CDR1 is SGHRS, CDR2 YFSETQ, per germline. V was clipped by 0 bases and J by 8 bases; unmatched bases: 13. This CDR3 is CASSLVWTGATREAFF. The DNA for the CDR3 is TGCGCCAGCAGCTTGGTGTGGACAGGCGCTACTCGGGAAGCTTTCTTT.

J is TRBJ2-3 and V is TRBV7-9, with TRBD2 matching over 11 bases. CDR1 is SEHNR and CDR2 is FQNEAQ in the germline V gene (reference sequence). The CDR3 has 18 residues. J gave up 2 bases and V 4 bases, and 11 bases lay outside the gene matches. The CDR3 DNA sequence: TGTGCCAGCAGCTCCAAATCCCGGACTAGCGGGTCCACAGATACGCAGTATTTT. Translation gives CASSSKSRTSGSTDTQYF.

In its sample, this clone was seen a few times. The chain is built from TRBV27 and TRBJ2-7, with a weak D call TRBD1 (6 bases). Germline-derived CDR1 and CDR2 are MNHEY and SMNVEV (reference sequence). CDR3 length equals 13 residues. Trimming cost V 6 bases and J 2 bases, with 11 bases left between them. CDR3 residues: CASSPGVPYEQYF. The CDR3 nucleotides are TGTGCCAGCAGCCCAGGGGTCCCCTACGAGCAGTACTTC.

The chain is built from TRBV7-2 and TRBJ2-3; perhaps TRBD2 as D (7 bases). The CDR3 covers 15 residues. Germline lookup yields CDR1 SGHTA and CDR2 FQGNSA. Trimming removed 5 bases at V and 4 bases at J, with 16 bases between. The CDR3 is CASSLLAGAADTQYF. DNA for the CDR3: TGTGCCAGCAGCCTACTTGCGGGGGCCGCAGATACGCAGTATTTT. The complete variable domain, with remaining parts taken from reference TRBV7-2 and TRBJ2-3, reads GAGVSQSPSNKVTEKGKDVELRCDPISGHTALYWYRQSLGQGLEFLIYFQGNSAPDKSGLPSDRFSAERTGGSVSTLTIQRTQQEDSAVYLCASSLLAGAADTQYFGPGTRLTVL.

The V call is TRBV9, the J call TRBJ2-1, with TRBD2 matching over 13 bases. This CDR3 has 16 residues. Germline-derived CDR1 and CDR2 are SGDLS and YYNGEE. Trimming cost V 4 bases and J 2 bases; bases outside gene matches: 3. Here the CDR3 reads CASSRGTSGTYNEQFF. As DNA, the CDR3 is TGTGCCAGCAGCCGCGGGACTAGCGGGACCTACAATGAGCAGTTCTTC.

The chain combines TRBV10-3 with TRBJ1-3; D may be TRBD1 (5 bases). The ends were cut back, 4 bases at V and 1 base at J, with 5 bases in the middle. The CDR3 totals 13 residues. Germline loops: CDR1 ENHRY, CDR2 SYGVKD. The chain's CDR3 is CAISGQSGNTIYF. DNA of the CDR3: TGTGCCATCAGTGGACAGTCTGGAAACACCATATATTTT.

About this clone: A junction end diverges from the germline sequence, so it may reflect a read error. This CDR3 is CSSSPSFRGEETQYF. The CDR3 DNA follows: TGTTCCAGCAGCCCTAGTTTCAGGGGTGAGGAGACCCAGTACTTC. The chain is built from TRBV7-9 and TRBJ2-5, with a possible D match to TRBD1 (6 bases). Germline CDR1 is SEHNR and CDR2 is FQNEAQ (reference sequence). CDR3 length: 15 amino acids.

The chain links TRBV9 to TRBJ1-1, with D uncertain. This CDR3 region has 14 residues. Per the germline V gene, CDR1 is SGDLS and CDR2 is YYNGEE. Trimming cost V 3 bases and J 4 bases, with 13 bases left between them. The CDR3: CASSADSYSTEAFF. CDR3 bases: TGTGCCAGCAGCGCAGACTCATACTCCACTGAAGCTTTCTTT.

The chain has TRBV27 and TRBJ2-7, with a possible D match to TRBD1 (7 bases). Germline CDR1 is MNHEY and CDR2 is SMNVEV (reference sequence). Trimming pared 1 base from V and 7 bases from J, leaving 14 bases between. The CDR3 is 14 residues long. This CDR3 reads CASSLLGQGGEQYF. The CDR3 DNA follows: TGTGCCAGCAGTTTATTAGGTCAGGGGGGAGAGCAGTACTTC.

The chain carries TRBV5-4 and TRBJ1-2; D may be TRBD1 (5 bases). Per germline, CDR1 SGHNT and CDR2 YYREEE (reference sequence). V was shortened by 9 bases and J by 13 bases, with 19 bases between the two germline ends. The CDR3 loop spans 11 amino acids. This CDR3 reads CATGVGQDFTF. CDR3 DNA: TGTGCCACGGGGGTGGGTCAGGATTTCACCTTC.

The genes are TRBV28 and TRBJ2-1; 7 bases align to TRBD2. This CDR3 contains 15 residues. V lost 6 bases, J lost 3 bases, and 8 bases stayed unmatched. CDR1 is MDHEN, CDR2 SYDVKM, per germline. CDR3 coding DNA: TGTGCCAGCAGCTCGGGACTACTCCTCTACAATGAGCAGTTCTTC. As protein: CASSSGLLLYNEQFF.

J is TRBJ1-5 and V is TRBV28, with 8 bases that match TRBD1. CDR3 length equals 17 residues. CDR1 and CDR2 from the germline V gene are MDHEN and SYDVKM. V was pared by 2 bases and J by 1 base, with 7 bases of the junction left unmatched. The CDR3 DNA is TGTGCCAGCAGTTTAGCCCAGGGGGCTTGGAGCAATCAGCCCCAGCATTTT. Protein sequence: CASSLAQGAWSNQPQHF.

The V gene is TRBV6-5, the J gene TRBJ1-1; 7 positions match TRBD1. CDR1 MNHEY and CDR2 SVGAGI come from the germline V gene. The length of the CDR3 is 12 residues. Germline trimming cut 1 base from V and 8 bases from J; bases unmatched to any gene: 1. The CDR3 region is CASSYLGQEAFF. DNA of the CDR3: TGTGCCAGCAGTTACTTGGGACAGGAAGCTTTCTTT.

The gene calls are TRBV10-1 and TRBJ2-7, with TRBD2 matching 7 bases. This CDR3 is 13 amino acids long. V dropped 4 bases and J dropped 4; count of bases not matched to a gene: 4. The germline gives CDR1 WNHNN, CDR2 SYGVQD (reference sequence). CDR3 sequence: CASSVRGGYEQYF. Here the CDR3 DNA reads TGCGCCAGCAGTGTACGGGGAGGGTACGAGCAGTACTTC.

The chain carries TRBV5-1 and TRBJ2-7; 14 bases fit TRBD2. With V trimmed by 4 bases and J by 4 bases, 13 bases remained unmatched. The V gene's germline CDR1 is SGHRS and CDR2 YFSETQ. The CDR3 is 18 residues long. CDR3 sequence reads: CASSTGTSGSSWRYEQYF. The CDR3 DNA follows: TGCGCCAGCAGCACGGGGACTAGCGGGAGTTCGTGGCGGTACGAGCAGTACTTC.

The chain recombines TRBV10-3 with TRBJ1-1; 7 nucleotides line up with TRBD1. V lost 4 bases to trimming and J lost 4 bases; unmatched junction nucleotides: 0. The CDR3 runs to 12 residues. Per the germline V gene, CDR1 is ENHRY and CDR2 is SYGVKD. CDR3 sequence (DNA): TGTGCCATCAGTGCAGGGGGCACTGAAGCTTTCTTT. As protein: CAISAGGTEAFF.

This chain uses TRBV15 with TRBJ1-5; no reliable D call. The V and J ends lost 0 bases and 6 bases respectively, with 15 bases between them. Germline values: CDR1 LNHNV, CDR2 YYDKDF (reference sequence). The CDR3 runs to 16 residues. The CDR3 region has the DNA TGTGCCACCAGCAGAGATCGTCGGGGATGGGGTCAGCCCCAGCATTTT. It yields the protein CATSRDRRGWGQPQHF.

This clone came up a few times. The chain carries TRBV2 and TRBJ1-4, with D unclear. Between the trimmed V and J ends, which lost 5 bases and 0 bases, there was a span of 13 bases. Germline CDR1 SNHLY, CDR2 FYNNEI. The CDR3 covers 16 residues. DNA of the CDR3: TGTGCCAGCAGTACCGCAAGCCCTGCAACTAATGAAAAACTGTTTTTT. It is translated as CASSTASPATNEKLFF.